A single T cell receptor beta chain is shown here with its context. The data derive from a study of blood T cell repertoires in COVID-19. As for the study in general: The United States, Italy and Spain supplied acute and convalescent COVID-19 samples. T cells, B-cell-depleted T cells, or PBMCs supplied cDNA or gDNA.

In the source study's methods: Reference gene primer amplification yielded estimated nucleated cell counts. Sequencing used immunoSEQ multiplex PCR; TCRdb keeps in-frame clones, though not all of them. V, J and clone size derive from that table, while D and trimming were established from the DNA sequence. The sample has over 200,000 clones, over 75% seen once. Germline CDR1 is SEHNR and CDR2 is FQNEAQ (reference sequence). The CDR3 has 16 amino acids. The germline V and J ends were trimmed by 6 bases and 5 bases, with 22 bases remaining between them. The chain links TRBV7-9 to TRBJ1-1; no firm D call. The receptor comes from a human donor in a cohort sampled during active COVID-19. The sample taken for sequencing was peripheral blood. The CDR3 nucleotides read TGTGCCAGCAGACGCGGGCCAGGACGTTCGGCAACTGAAGCTTTCTTT. Residues: CASRRGPGRSATEAFF.